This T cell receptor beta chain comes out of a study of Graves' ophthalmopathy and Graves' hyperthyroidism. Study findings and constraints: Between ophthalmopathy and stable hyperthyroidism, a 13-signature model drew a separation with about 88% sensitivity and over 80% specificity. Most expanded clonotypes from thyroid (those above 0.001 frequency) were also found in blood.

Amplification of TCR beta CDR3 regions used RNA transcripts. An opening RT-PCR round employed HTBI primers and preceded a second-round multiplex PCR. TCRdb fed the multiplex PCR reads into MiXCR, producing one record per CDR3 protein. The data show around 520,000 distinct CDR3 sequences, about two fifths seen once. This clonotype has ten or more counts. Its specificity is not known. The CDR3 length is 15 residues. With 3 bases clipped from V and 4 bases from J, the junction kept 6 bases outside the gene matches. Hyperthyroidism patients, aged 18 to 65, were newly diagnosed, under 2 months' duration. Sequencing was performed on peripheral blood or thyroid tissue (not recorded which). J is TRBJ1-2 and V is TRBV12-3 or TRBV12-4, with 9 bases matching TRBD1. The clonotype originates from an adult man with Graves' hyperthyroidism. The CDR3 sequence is CASSFRDRAIYGYTF. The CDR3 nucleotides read TGTGCCAGCAGTTTCCGGGACAGGGCTATCTATGGCTACACCTTC.